The 31 T cell receptor beta chains below all came from one sample that was sequenced in a study of cytotoxic CD8 clonotypes in ibrutinib-treated CLL. Profiling relied on immunoSEQ multiplex PCR, and the TCRdb table lists in-frame clones only, not all of them. The sample includes approximately 60,000 clones, roughly 54% of them seen just once. The source material was PBMCs, sampled at disease progression, from a patient treated with ibrutinib. The source is a human donor with chronic lymphocytic leukemia.

This clone occurred once. The genes are TRBV25-1 and TRBJ2-3; 9 bases line up with TRBD1. The CDR3 spans 14 residues. J lost 3 bases, V lost 5 bases, and 3 bases had no gene match. Looked up from germline, CDR1 is MGHDK and CDR2 is SYGVNS. The CDR3 DNA reads as TGTGCCAGCAGTTACAGGGGGCAGACAGATACGCAGTATTTT. This encodes CASSYRGQTDTQYF.

The J gene is TRBJ2-1, the V gene TRBV5-4; 8 positions agree with TRBD1. CDR1 is SGHNT, CDR2 YYREEE, per germline (reference sequence). This CDR3 has 13 residues. The V segment lost 1 base and the J segment 9 bases; nucleotides outside the gene matches: 3. The CDR3 protein is CASSLQGALEQFF. Here the CDR3 DNA reads TGTGCCAGCAGCTTGCAGGGGGCGCTTGAGCAGTTCTTC.

CDR3 DNA: TGCAGTGCAGGACAGGGATACGAGCAGTACTTC. It specifies CSAGQGYEQYF. The chain employs TRBV20-1 and TRBJ2-7; 8 positions agree with TRBD1. Germline V gene lookup returns CDR1 DFQATT and CDR2 SNEGSKA (reference sequence). This CDR3 region has 11 residues. The junction had 2 bases not matched to a gene; V was cut back by 6 bases and J by 4 bases.

The rearrangement joins TRBV18 to TRBJ2-2; a possible D gene is TRBD1 (6 bases). Germline-derived CDR1 and CDR2 are KGHSH and LQKENI. Trimming took 3 bases from V and 2 from J, leaving 16 bases between them. The CDR3 sequence is 17 residues long. The CDR3 DNA reads TGTGCCAGCTCACCGATGAGGCAGGGGCTCAACACCGGGGAGCTGTTTTTT. As protein: CASSPMRQGLNTGELFF.

J is TRBJ1-1 and V is TRBV7-2, with 9 bases aligning to TRBD1. The CDR3 is 15 amino acids. Germline-derived CDR1 and CDR2 are SGHTA and FQGNSA. With V trimmed by 3 bases and J by 3 bases, 5 bases remained unmatched. Here the CDR3 DNA reads TGTGCCAGCAGCTTTGGACAGGGGAGGCACACTGAAGCTTTCTTT. This translates into CASSFGQGRHTEAFF.

Only a few counts were recorded for this clone. The chain combines TRBV7-2 with TRBJ1-2; weak D call: TRBD1 (6 bases). The CDR3 covers 17 residues. V lost 6 bases and J lost 1, with 21 bases in between. CDR1 is SGHTA, CDR2 FQGNSA, per germline. The CDR3 DNA reads TGTGCCAGCAGTACTTTCCGTGTAGCAGGGGATAACTATGGCTACACCTTC. This encodes CASSTFRVAGDNYGYTF.

V and J are TRBV2 and TRBJ1-2; TRBD1 matches at 8 bases. The CDR3 length is 13 residues. The trim removed 4 bases at V and 3 bases at J, leaving 1 base unmatched. Germline CDR1 and CDR2: SNHLY and FYNNEI. The CDR3 region has the DNA TGTGCCAGCAGTGGGACAGGGTACTATGGCTACACCTTC. It translates to CASSGTGYYGYTF.

This rearrangement joins TRBV29-1 to TRBJ2-5; D remains unclear. Trimming took 3 bases from V and 5 from J, leaving 4 bases between them. This CDR3 has 10 amino acids. The germline CDR1 and CDR2 sequences are SQVTM and ANQGSEA. The CDR3 DNA reads TGCAGCGTTGATCGGGAGACCCAGTACTTC. It translates to CSVDRETQYF.

This clone was seen a few times. J is TRBJ1-1 and V is TRBV28, with a weak D call TRBD1 (5 bases). The CDR3 has 13 amino acids. The V end was cut by 10 bases, the J end by 1 base, with 13 bases between. Germline assignment: CDR1 MDHEN and CDR2 SYDVKM. CDR3: CATLIRENTEAFF. The CDR3 DNA is TGTGCCACCCTGATCAGGGAGAACACTGAAGCTTTCTTT. Full variable domain (missing parts from reference TRBV28 and TRBJ1-1): DVKVTQSSRYLVKRTGEKVFLECVQDMDHENMFWYRQDPGLGLRLIYFSYDVKMKEKGDIPEGYSVSREKKERFSLILESASTNQTSMYLCATLIRENTEAFFGQGTRLTVV.

This clone was recorded a few times. The V call is TRBV11-1, the J call TRBJ2-1; no reliable D call. This CDR3 region has 13 residues. V lost 0 bases and J 8 bases, leaving 8 bases between the germline ends. CDR1 is SGHAT, CDR2 FQDESV, per germline (reference sequence). CDR3: CASSLASRHEQFF. In nucleotides, the CDR3 is TGTGCCAGCAGCTTAGCGAGCAGGCATGAGCAGTTCTTC.

Regarding this clone: One end of the junction is discordant with germline, which a read error may explain. The V and J genes are TRBV13 and TRBJ2-1; 7 nucleotides match TRBD2. Per germline, CDR1 PRHDT and CDR2 FYEKMQ (reference sequence). CDR3 length: 17 residues. CDR3 region: CARSLATSGKHEDEQFF. The DNA of the CDR3 is TGTGCCAGAAGCTTGGCCACCAGCGGGAAACACGAGGATGAGCAGTTCTTC.

The J gene is TRBJ1-6, the V gene TRBV15, with 10 bases aligning to TRBD1. Trimming took 3 bases from V and 10 from J; bases not matched to a gene: 3. Germline values: CDR1 LNHNV, CDR2 YYDKDF (reference sequence). This CDR3 is 14 amino acids long. CDR3 in DNA: TGTGCCACCAGCAGGACAGGGGGCGGCTCACCCCTCCACTTT. Its translation is CATSRTGGGSPLHF.

This chain links TRBV10-2 with TRBJ1-4; perhaps TRBD1 as D (5 bases). Trimming left V 3 bases short and J 7 bases short, with 18 bases between. CDR1 and CDR2 from the germline V gene are WSHSY and SAAADI. CDR3 length: 16 amino acids. CDR3 amino acids: CASSEQDPGLGEKLFF. CDR3 in DNA: TGCGCCAGCAGTGAACAAGATCCAGGGTTAGGTGAAAAACTGTTTTTT.

The chain carries TRBV5-1 and TRBJ1-2; TRBD1 is a possible D gene (6 bases). The V end lost 4 bases, the J end lost 4 bases, and 14 bases lay between the germline ends. CDR1 SGHRS and CDR2 YFSETQ come from the germline V gene. This CDR3 comprises 14 residues. CDR3 sequence: CASSPGVGSYGYTF. The CDR3 region has the DNA TGCGCCAGCAGCCCAGGGGTTGGCTCCTATGGCTACACCTTC.

V and J are TRBV7-2 and TRBJ1-3, with D uncertain. The germline CDR1 and CDR2 sequences are SGHTA and FQGNSA. The CDR3 contains 15 residues. The ends were cut back, 1 base at V and 0 bases at J, with 7 bases in the middle. The CDR3 DNA sequence: TGTGCCAGCAGCTTAGTGAGCTTCTCTGGAAACACCATATATTTT. Amino acids: CASSLVSFSGNTIYF.

The chain has TRBV30 and TRBJ2-1, with 8 bases identical to TRBD2. The germline V gene encodes CDR1 GTSNPN and CDR2 SVGIG (reference sequence). The CDR3 sequence is 14 residues long. V was clipped by 0 bases and J by 9 bases; unmatched bases: 7. The CDR3 loop reads CAWSVGSGSSEQFF. The CDR3 nucleotides read TGTGCCTGGAGTGTAGGGAGCGGGAGTAGTGAGCAGTTCTTC.

This clone was counted a few times. This sequence joins TRBV18 and TRBJ1-5, with D possibly TRBD1 on 6 matching bases. The germline V gene encodes CDR1 KGHSH and CDR2 LQKENI. The CDR3 has 15 residues. V dropped 4 bases and J dropped 2 bases, with 12 bases sitting between them. CDR3 sequence (DNA): TGTGCCAGCTCACGAAACAGGGAAGGCAATCAGCCCCAGCATTTT. It codes for CASSRNREGNQPQHF.

This clone was observed a few times. The CDR3 loop reads CASSLGYRYEQYF. CDR3 DNA sequence: TGTGCCAGCAGCTTAGGATACCGCTACGAGCAGTACTTC. The V and J genes are TRBV11-3 and TRBJ2-7; no clear D. The V end lost 1 base, the J end lost 3 bases, and 7 bases lay between the germline ends. The CDR3 totals 13 residues. Germline CDR1 is SGHNT and CDR2 is YENEEA.

V and J are TRBV7-2 and TRBJ2-7, with 11 bases lining up with TRBD2. V dropped 3 bases and J dropped 0; count of bases not matched to a gene: 10. This CDR3 contains 18 residues. Germline CDR1 reads SGHTA; CDR2 reads FQGNSA. The CDR3 is CASSFSLAGAAPSYEQYF. The CDR3 DNA follows: TGTGCCAGCAGCTTCTCACTAGCGGGGGCTGCTCCCTCCTACGAGCAGTACTTC.

This clone turned up a few times. This chain joins TRBV5-1 and TRBJ2-3; D gene ambiguous. Trimming shortened V by 0 bases and J by 3 bases, and 2 bases separated the two germline ends. CDR1 and CDR2 from the germline V gene are SGHRS and YFSETQ. CDR3 length: 12 amino acids. CDR3 nucleotide sequence: TGCGCCAGCAGCTTGGAGACAGATACGCAGTATTTT. It specifies CASSLETDTQYF.

The V gene is TRBV5-1, the J gene TRBJ1-2; no clear D. The CDR3 consists of 14 residues. V was pared by 4 bases and J by 0 bases, with 10 bases between. Germline CDR1 is SGHRS and CDR2 is YFSETQ. CDR3 sequence reads: CASSQQASNYGYTF. The CDR3 bases are TGCGCCAGCAGCCAGCAGGCGTCTAACTATGGCTACACCTTC.

This clone was counted between two and nine times. The gene calls are TRBV2 and TRBJ2-7; D call uncertain. The CDR3 has 12 residues. Deletions cut 4 bases from V and 0 bases from J, with 4 bases between. Germline CDR1 reads SNHLY; CDR2 reads FYNNEI. The CDR3 reads CASSVLSYEQYF. For the CDR3, the DNA is TGTGCCAGCAGTGTTCTCTCCTACGAGCAGTACTTC.

The rearrangement links TRBV10-3 to TRBJ2-1; D gene ambiguous. Germline V gene data show CDR1 as ENHRY and CDR2 as SYGVKD. This CDR3 contains 19 residues. V was shortened by 0 bases and J by 0 bases, with 18 bases between the two germline ends. The CDR3 reads CAISESEDARRSSYNEQFF. In nucleotides, the CDR3 is TGTGCCATCAGTGAGTCGGAAGACGCAAGACGGAGCTCCTACAATGAGCAGTTCTTC.

The chain combines TRBV6-5 with TRBJ2-3; weak D call: TRBD2 (6 bases). Germline V lookup: CDR1 MNHEY, CDR2 SVGAGI. The CDR3 consists of 16 residues. Trimming took off 4 bases at V and 2 bases at J, with 16 bases between the two ends. The chain's CDR3 is CASSFSGTSYTDTQYF. CDR3 DNA sequence: TGTGCCAGCAGTTTTTCCGGGACTTCGTACACAGATACGCAGTATTTT.

This clone was picked up many times. V usage is TRBV27 and J usage is TRBJ2-7, with D perhaps matching TRBD1 (5 bases). Trimming shortened V by 8 bases and J by 2 bases, and 10 bases separated the two germline ends. Per the germline V gene, CDR1 is MNHEY and CDR2 is SMNVEV (reference sequence). CDR3 length equals 12 residues. The CDR3 here is CASGAGPYEQYF. The CDR3 bases are TGTGCCAGCGGGGCAGGTCCCTACGAGCAGTACTTC.

This clone was seen only once. V usage is TRBV28 and J usage is TRBJ1-3; D is uncertain. CDR1 is MDHEN, CDR2 SYDVKM, per germline. The CDR3 consists of 14 residues. The V end was cut by 3 bases, the J end by 2 bases, with 8 bases between. The CDR3 reads CASSFTGAGNTIYF. The DNA for the CDR3 is TGTGCCAGCAGTTTTACCGGGGCTGGAAACACCATATATTTT.

The rearrangement links TRBV5-3 to TRBJ2-7, with D perhaps TRBD1 (5 bases). TRBV5-3 is flagged as an ORF with uncertain function. V was trimmed by 1 base and J by 4 bases, leaving 21 bases between them. This CDR3 is built from 17 residues. CDR3 DNA: TGTGCCAGAAGCTTGTTCACAGGATCAGCTAGATGGTACGAGCAGTACTTC. This translates into CARSLFTGSARWYEQYF.

This chain connects TRBV6-1 to TRBJ2-7; possibly TRBD1 for D (6 bases). Germline V CDR1 and CDR2: MNHNS, SASEGT. The CDR3 has 15 amino acids. V lost 5 bases, J lost 1 base, and 15 bases lay in between. The CDR3 DNA sequence: TGTGCCAGCAGTACACAGGGAGTTGGATCCTACGAGCAGTACTTC. Its protein is CASSTQGVGSYEQYF.

CDR3 sequence (DNA): TGTGCCACCAGCAGCGGGACTAGCGATTACAATGAGCAGTTCTTC. Encoded protein: CATSSGTSDYNEQFF. V is TRBV15 and J is TRBJ2-1, with 10 bases identical to TRBD2. V was pared by 3 bases and J by 4 bases, with 3 bases of the junction left unmatched. CDR3 length: 15 residues. Germline-derived CDR1 and CDR2 are LNHNV and YYDKDF (reference sequence).

The chain joins TRBV28 to TRBJ1-3; the D is unclear. In germline, CDR1 is MDHEN, CDR2 SYDVKM. Trimming shortened V by 4 bases and J by 0 bases, and 10 bases separated the two germline ends. The CDR3 spans 15 residues. The CDR3 DNA sequence: TGTGCCAGCAGTTCCGCAAAGGCCTCTGGAAACACCATATATTTT. Translation: CASSSAKASGNTIYF.

V and J are TRBV6-5 and TRBJ2-1; TRBD1 matches at 7 bases. The CDR3 sequence is 15 residues long. Germline values: CDR1 MNHEY, CDR2 SVGAGI. The trim removed 4 bases at V and 1 base at J, leaving 4 bases unmatched. The CDR3 protein is CASSFPTGSYNEQFF. Written as DNA, the CDR3 is TGTGCCAGCAGTTTCCCGACAGGGTCCTACAATGAGCAGTTCTTC.